This record covers a single T cell receptor (beta chain). As yet, its antigen is unknown. This sample stems from a study of long-term antiretroviral therapy in people with HIV. The overall study: The 2015 immediate-ART recommendation came about a decade after the earliest samples.

General study points: Clones showing expansion before ART dominated the repertoire at all time points.

Investigators performed immunoSEQ version v3.0 at survey level. The protocol was immunoSEQ multiplex PCR, while the TCRdb copy is restricted to in-frame clones and leaves out a portion. Among 20,000 or so clones listed, more than 65% were seen once. CDR1 SEHNR and CDR2 FQNEAQ come from the germline V gene (reference sequence). The CDR3 consists of 18 residues. V lost 4 bases and J lost 0, with 19 bases in between. The V call is TRBV7-9, the J call TRBJ2-1; D uncertain. The source was unsorted PBMCs, collected at the start of antiretroviral therapy, before treatment. The receptor was isolated from a man aged 18 to 35 with HIV. CDR3 protein: CASSSSTLSQSSYNEQFF. CDR3 coding DNA: TGTGCCAGCAGCTCCTCAACCCTTAGCCAGAGCTCCTACAATGAGCAGTTCTTC.